What follows are 7 T cell receptor beta chains derived from one specimen sequenced in a study of blood T cell repertoires in COVID-19. The data were produced by immunoSEQ multiplex PCR, yet TCRdb's version contains in-frame clones alone and is incomplete. This sample carries 200,000 to 250,000 clones, 65% to 85% of them seen once, and the ten largest clones take about 6.6%. Input material: PBMCs or T cells enriched from blood (not recorded which). All receptors derive from a woman between 40 and 55 years old who had recovered from COVID-19.

The gene calls are TRBV19 and TRBJ1-2; TRBD1 aligns across 12 bases. This CDR3 comprises 14 residues. Germline V lookup: CDR1 LNHDA, CDR2 SQIVND (reference sequence). V gave up 5 bases and J gave up 4 bases; unmatched junction bases: 2. The CDR3 nucleotides are TGTGCCAGTAGTGGGGGACAGGGGGCCTATGGCTACACCTTC. Protein sequence: CASSGGQGAYGYTF.

V and J are TRBV29-1 and TRBJ1-2, with D perhaps matching TRBD1 (5 bases). From germline, CDR1 is SQVTM and CDR2 ANQGSEA. The CDR3 sequence is 12 residues long. V gave up 5 bases and J gave up 6 bases, with 13 bases separating them. CDR3 nucleotides: TGCAGCGTTTTCGGGACTACCAATGGCTACACCTTC. This sequence encodes CSVFGTTNGYTF.

This chain uses TRBV11-2 with TRBJ2-1; 10 nucleotides agree with TRBD2. Germline V lookup: CDR1 SGHAT, CDR2 FQNNGV. Trimming removed 5 bases from V and 3 bases from J; junction bases left unmatched: 7. The CDR3 sequence is 16 residues long. The CDR3 reads CASSHPSGRLYNEQFF. As DNA, the CDR3 is TGTGCCAGCAGCCACCCTAGCGGGAGACTCTACAATGAGCAGTTCTTC.

This CDR3 is CASEMGLAERNTGELFF. The CDR3 DNA sequence: TGCGCCAGCGAAATGGGACTAGCGGAGAGGAACACCGGGGAGCTGTTTTTT. The chain employs TRBV10-2 and TRBJ2-2; 11 nucleotides align to TRBD2. In germline, CDR1 is WSHSY, CDR2 SAAADI. The CDR3 runs 17 residues. Trimming cost V 8 bases and J 1 base; bases outside gene matches: 9.

This chain joins TRBV3-1 (or the pseudogene TRBV3-2) and TRBJ1-1, with a weak D call TRBD1 (5 bases). CDR1 is LGHDT, CDR2 YNNKEL, per germline (reference sequence). The CDR3 runs to 15 residues. V was cut by 4 bases and J by 0 bases, with 12 bases left in between. The CDR3 spells CASSLRTSMNTEAFF. CDR3 sequence (DNA): TGTGCCAGCAGCCTCCGGACATCTATGAACACTGAAGCTTTCTTT.

The rearrangement uses TRBV7-2 and TRBJ2-1, with 8 nucleotides matching TRBD1. This CDR3 is 16 amino acids long. Germline values: CDR1 SGHTA, CDR2 FQGNSA. V was pared by 5 bases and J by 3 bases, with 9 bases of the junction left unmatched. The CDR3 DNA sequence: TGTGCCAGCAGCCGGACCGGGACAGGCCTCTACAATGAGCAGTTCTTC. This sequence encodes CASSRTGTGLYNEQFF. Full variable domain (outside the CDR3, taken from reference TRBV7-2 and TRBJ2-1): GAGVSQSPSNKVTEKGKDVELRCDPISGHTALYWYRQSLGQGLEFLIYFQGNSAPDKSGLPSDRFSAERTGGSVSTLTIQRTQQEDSAVYLCASSRTGTGLYNEQFFGPGTRLTVL.

The J gene is TRBJ2-7, the V gene TRBV29-1; possible D gene TRBD1, 8 bases. The length of the CDR3 is 12 residues. V was shortened by 5 bases and J by 4 bases, with 12 bases between the two germline ends. Germline CDR1 is SQVTM and CDR2 is ANQGSEA. The CDR3 DNA reads TGCAGCGTTACAGGGGGAGGGTACGAGCAGTACTTC. Translating gives CSVTGGGYEQYF.